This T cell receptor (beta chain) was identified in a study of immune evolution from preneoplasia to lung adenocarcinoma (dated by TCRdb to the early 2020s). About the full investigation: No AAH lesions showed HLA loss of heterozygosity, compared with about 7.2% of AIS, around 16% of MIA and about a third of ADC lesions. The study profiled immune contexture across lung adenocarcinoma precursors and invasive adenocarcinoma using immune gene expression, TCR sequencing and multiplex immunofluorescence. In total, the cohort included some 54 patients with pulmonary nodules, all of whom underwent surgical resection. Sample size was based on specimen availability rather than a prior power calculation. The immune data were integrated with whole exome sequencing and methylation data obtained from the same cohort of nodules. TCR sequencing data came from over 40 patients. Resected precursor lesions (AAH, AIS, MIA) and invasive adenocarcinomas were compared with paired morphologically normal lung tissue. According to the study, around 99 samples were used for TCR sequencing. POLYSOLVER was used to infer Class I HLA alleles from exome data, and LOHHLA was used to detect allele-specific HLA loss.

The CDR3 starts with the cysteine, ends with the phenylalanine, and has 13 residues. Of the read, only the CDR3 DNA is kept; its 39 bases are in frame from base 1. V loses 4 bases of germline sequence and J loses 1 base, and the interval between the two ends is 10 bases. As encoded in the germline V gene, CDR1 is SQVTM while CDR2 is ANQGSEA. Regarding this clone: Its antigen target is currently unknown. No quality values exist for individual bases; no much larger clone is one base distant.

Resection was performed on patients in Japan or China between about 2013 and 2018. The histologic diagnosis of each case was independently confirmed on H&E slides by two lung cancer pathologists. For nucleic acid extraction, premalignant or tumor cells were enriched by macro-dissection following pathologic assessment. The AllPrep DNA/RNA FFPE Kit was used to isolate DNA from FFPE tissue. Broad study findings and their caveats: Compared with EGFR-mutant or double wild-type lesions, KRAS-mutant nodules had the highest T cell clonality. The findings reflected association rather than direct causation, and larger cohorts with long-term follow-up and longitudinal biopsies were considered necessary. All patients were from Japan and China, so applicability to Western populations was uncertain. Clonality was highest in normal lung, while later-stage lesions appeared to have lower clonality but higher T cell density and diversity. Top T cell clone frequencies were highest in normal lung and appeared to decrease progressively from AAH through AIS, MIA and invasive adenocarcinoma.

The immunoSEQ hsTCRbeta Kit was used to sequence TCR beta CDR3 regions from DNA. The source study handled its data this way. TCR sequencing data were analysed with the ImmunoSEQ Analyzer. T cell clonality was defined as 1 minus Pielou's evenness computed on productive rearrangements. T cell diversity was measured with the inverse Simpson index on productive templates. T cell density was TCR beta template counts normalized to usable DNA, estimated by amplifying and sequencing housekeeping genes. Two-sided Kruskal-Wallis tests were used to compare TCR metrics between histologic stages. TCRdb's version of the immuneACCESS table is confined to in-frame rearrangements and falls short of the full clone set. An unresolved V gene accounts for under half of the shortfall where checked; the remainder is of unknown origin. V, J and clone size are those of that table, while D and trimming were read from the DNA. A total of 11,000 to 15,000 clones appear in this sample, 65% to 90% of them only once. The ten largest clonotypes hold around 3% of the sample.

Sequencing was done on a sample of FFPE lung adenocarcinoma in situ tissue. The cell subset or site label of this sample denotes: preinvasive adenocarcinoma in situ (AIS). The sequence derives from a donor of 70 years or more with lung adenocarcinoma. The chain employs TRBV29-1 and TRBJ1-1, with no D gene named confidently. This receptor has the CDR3 CSVAVNENTEAFF. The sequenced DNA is TGCAGCGTTGCGGTAAACGAGAACACTGAAGCTTTCTTT.